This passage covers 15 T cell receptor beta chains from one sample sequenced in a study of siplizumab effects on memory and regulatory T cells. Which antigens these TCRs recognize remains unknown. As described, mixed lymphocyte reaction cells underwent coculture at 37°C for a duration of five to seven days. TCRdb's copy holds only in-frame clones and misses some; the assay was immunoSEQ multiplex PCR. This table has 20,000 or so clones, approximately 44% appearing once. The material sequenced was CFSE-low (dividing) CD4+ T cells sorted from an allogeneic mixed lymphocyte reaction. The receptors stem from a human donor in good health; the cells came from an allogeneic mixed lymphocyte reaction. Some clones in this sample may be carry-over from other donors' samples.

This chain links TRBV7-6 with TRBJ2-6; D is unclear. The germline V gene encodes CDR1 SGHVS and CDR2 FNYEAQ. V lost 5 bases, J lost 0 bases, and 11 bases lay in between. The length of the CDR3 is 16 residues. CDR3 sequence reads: CASSNGALSGANVLTF. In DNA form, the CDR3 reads TGTGCCAGCAGCAACGGAGCCCTCTCTGGGGCCAACGTCCTGACTTTC.

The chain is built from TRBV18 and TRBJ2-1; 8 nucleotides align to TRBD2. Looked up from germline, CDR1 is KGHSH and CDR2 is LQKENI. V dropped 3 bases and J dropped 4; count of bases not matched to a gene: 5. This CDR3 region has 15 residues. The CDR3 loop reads CASSPELAAYNEQFF. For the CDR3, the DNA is TGTGCCAGCTCACCTGAACTAGCGGCGTACAATGAGCAGTTCTTC. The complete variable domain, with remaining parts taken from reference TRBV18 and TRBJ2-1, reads NAGVMQNPRHLVRRRGQEARLRCSPMKGHSHVYWYRQLPEEGLKFMVYLQKENIIDESGMPKERFSAEFPKEGPSILRIQQVVRGDSAAYFCASSPELAAYNEQFFGPGTRLTVL.

The CDR3 sequence is CASSPGVSYEQYF. CDR3 coding DNA: TGTGCCAGTAGTCCGGGAGTTTCCTACGAGCAGTACTTC. This chain uses TRBV19 with TRBJ2-7; a possible D gene is TRBD2 (6 bases). CDR3 length equals 13 residues. V was trimmed by 5 bases and J by 1 base, leaving 9 bases between them. Germline V gene sequence: CDR1 LNHDA, CDR2 SQIVND (reference sequence).

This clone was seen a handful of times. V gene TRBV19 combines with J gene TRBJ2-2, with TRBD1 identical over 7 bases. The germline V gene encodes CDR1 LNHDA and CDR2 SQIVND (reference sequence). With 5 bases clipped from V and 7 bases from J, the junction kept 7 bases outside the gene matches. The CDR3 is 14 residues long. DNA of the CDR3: TGTGCCAGTAGTGGTCAGGGGGTCGGCGGGGAGCTGTTTTTT. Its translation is CASSGQGVGGELFF.

CDR3 amino acids: CASSEFPGYGYTF. In nucleotides, the CDR3 is TGTGCCAGCAGTGAATTTCCGGGATATGGCTACACCTTC. The chain joins TRBV6-5 to TRBJ1-2; D gene ambiguous. Germline CDR1 MNHEY, CDR2 SVGAGI. Trimming cost V 5 bases and J 5 bases, with 12 bases left between them. The CDR3 extends over 13 amino acids.

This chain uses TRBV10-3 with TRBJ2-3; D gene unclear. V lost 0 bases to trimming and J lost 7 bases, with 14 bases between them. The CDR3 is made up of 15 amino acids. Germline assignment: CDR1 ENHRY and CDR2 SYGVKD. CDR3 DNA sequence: TGTGCCATCAGTGAGTCGCCCTATCTCTCCAATACGCAGTATTTT. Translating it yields CAISESPYLSNTQYF.

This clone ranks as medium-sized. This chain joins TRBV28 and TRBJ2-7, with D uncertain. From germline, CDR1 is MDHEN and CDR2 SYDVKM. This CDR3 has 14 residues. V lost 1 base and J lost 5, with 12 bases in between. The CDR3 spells CASSLSLDRHEQYF. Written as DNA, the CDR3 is TGTGCCAGCAGTTTATCCCTGGACCGCCACGAGCAGTACTTC.

CDR3 nucleotides: TGCAGCGTTGAAGTCAGGGGTTTGGGCACTGAAGCTTTCTTT. Its protein is CSVEVRGLGTEAFF. V and J are TRBV29-1 and TRBJ1-1, with a possible D match to TRBD1 (6 bases). This CDR3 contains 14 residues. V shed 1 base and J shed 4 bases, with 13 bases lying between them. Looked up from germline, CDR1 is SQVTM and CDR2 is ANQGSEA. The whole variable domain, filled in from reference TRBV29-1 and TRBJ1-1, reads SAVISQKPSRDICQRGTSLTIQCQVDSQVTMMFWYRQQPGQSLTLIATANQGSEATYESGFVIDKFPISRPNLTFSTLTVSNMSPEDSSIYLCSVEVRGLGTEAFFGQGTRLTVV.

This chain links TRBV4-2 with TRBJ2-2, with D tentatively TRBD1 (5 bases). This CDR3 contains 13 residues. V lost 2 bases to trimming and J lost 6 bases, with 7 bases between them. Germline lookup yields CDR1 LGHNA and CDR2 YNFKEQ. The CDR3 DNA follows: TGTGCCAGCAGCCAACCAGGGTCCGGGGAGCTGTTTTTT. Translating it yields CASSQPGSGELFF.

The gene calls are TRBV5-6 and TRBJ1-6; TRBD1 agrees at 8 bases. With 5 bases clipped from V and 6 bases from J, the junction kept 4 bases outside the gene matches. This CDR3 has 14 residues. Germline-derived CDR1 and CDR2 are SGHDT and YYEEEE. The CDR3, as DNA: TGTGCCAGCAGTCGGGACAGGCGTAATTCACCCCTCCACTTT. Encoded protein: CASSRDRRNSPLHF. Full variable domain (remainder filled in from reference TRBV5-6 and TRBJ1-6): DAGVTQSPTHLIKTRGQQVTLRCSPKSGHDTVSWYQQALGQGPQFIFQYYEEEERQRGNFPDRFSGHQFPNYSSELNVNALLLGDSALYLCASSRDRRNSPLHFGNGTRLTVT.

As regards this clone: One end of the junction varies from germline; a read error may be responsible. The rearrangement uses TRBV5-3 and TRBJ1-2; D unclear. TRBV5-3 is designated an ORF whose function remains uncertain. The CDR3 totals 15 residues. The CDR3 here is CASSLPDGHGYGYTF. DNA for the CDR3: TGTGCCAGCAGCTTGCCGGACGGTCATGGGTATGGCTACACCTTC.

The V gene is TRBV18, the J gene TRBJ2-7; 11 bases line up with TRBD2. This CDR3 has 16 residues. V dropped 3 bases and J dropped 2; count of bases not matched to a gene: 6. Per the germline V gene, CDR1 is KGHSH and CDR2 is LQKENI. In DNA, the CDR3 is TGTGCCAGCTCACCGTCCGGGACTAGCGGCGCCTACGAGCAGTACTTC. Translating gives CASSPSGTSGAYEQYF.

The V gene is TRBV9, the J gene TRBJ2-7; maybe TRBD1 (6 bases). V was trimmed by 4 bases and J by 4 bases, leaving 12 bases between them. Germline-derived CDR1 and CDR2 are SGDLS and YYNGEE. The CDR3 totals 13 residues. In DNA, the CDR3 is TGTGCCAGCAGCCCGAACAGGGTTTACGAGCAGTACTTC. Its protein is CASSPNRVYEQYF.

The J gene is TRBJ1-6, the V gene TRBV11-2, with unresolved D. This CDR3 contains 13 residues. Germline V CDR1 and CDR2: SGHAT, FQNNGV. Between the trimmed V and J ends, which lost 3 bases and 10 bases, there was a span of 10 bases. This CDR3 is CASSLAGRSPLHF. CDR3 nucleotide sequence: TGTGCCAGCAGCTTGGCCGGGAGGTCACCCCTCCACTTT. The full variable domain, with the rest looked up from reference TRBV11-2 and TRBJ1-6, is EAGVAQSPRYKIIEKRQSVAFWCNPISGHATLYWYQQILGQGPKLLIQFQNNGVVDDSQLPKDRFSAERLKGVDSTLKIQPAKLEDSAVYLCASSLAGRSPLHFGNGTRLTVT.

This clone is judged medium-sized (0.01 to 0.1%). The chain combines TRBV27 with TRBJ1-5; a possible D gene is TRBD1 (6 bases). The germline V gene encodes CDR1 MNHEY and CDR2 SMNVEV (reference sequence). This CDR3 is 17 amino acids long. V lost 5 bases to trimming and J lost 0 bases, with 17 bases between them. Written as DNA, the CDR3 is TGTGCCAGCAGTCACCCCGGGACAAAAGATAGCAATCAGCCCCAGCATTTT. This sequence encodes CASSHPGTKDSNQPQHF.